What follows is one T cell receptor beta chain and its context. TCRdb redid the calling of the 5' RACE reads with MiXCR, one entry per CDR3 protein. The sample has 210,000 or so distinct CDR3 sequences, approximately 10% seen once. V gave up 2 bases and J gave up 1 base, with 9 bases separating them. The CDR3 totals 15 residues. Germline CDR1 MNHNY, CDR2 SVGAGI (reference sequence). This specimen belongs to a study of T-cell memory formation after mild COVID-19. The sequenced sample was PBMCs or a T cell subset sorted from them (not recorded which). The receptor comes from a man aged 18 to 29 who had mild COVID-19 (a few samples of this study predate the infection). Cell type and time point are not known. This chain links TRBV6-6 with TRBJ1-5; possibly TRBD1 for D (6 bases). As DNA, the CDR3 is TGTGCCAGCAGTTACGACAGGAGAAGCAATCAGCCCCAGCATTTT. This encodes CASSYDRRSNQPQHF.